The clone carrying this TCR beta chain occurred a few times. The repertoire was sequenced with immunoSEQ multiplex PCR; TCRdb's copy has only in-frame clones and lacks some. The sample contains 120,000 to 150,000 clones, around 84% of which appear only once. In germline, CDR1 is MGHRA, CDR2 YSYEKL. This CDR3 contains 14 residues. Trimming left V 0 bases short and J 1 base short, with 7 bases between. The record originates from a study of blood T cell repertoires in COVID-19. Across the study: Whether acute or convalescent, the COVID-19 samples came from the United States, Italy and Spain.

The TCR was taken from a woman in her forties or fifties in a cohort sampled during active or convalescent COVID-19. The chain combines TRBV4-1 with TRBJ2-7, with a tentative D call TRBD1 (6 bases). Sequencing was carried out using peripheral blood. The chain's CDR3 is CASSQEGGSYEQYF. The CDR3 bases are TGCGCCAGCAGCCAAGAAGGGGGATCCTACGAGCAGTACTTC.